Following are 17 T cell receptor beta chains from one sample sequenced in a study of blood T cell repertoires in COVID-19 (dated by TCRdb to about 2020). Preparation of the library involved the immunoSEQ multiplex PCR assay. Sourced from immuneACCESS, this table was stored by TCRdb with only in-frame sequences that have V and J called. A share of the clones is absent; for the studies checked, an unresolved V gene accounts for under half, and the remainder has no known explanation. The sample table records a few hundred thousand clones; roughly 80% of these occur just once. The ten largest clones take up roughly 3.4% of the sample. Sequencing used peripheral blood. All receptors come from a young woman with acute or convalescent COVID-19.

V gene TRBV4-3 combines with J gene TRBJ2-7; 9 bases match TRBD2. This CDR3 contains 14 residues. The trim removed 4 bases at V and 5 bases at J, leaving 6 bases unmatched. Germline values: CDR1 LGHNA, CDR2 YSLEER. CDR3 sequence (DNA): TGCGCCAGCAGCCCCCCGGGACTAGCAGACGAGCAGTACTTC. Translation: CASSPPGLADEQYF.

This rearrangement joins TRBV19 to TRBJ2-7, with 12 bases fitting TRBD2. With 5 bases clipped from V and 6 bases from J, the junction kept 8 bases outside the gene matches. The germline CDR1 and CDR2 sequences are LNHDA and SQIVND (reference sequence). The CDR3 loop spans 15 amino acids. The CDR3 DNA sequence: TGTGCCAGTAGTGCCGGACTAGCGGGGCCCCGCGAGCAGTACTTC. Translating gives CASSAGLAGPREQYF.

The chain has TRBV28 and TRBJ1-6, with D uncertain. CDR1 and CDR2 (germline): MDHEN, SYDVKM. This CDR3 is built from 21 residues. V lost 6 bases and J lost 5, with 32 bases in between. The DNA of the CDR3 is TGTGCCAGCAGCTTCACGCCCTACCCTGTTAACTGGGCAGCAAATAATTCACCCCTCCACTTT. This translates into CASSFTPYPVNWAANNSPLHF.

The count of this clone is one. This chain joins TRBV6-5 and TRBJ1-1, with D possibly TRBD1 on 5 matching bases. This CDR3 region has 15 residues. V dropped 10 bases and J dropped 3 bases, with 21 bases sitting between them. Germline V gene lookup returns CDR1 MNHEY and CDR2 SVGAGI. The CDR3 region is CATPPPSGYDTEAFF. CDR3 sequence (DNA): TGTGCCACCCCCCCGCCGTCAGGGTACGACACTGAAGCTTTCTTT.

The chain joins TRBV7-8 to TRBJ2-3, with TRBD1 as a possible D gene (6 bases). The V end was cut by 3 bases, the J end by 2 bases, with 12 bases between. The CDR3 spans 15 residues. The germline V gene has CDR1 SGHVS and CDR2 FQNEAQ. The CDR3 sequence is CASSLGTIPTDTQYF. The DNA for the CDR3 is TGTGCCAGCAGCTTGGGGACAATCCCCACAGATACGCAGTATTTT. The full variable domain, with the rest looked up from reference TRBV7-8 and TRBJ2-3, is GAGVSQSPRYKVAKRGQDVALRCDPISGHVSLFWYQQALGQGPEFLTYFQNEAQLDKSGLPSDRFFAERPEGSVSTLKIQRTQQEDSAVYLCASSLGTIPTDTQYFGPGTRLTVL.

V is TRBV29-1 and J is TRBJ1-1; 12 nucleotides agree with TRBD1. Germline V gene data show CDR1 as SQVTM and CDR2 as ANQGSEA. J lost 1 base, V lost 6 bases, and 3 bases had no gene match. The CDR3 extends over 14 amino acids. In DNA, the CDR3 is TGCAGCGTCCGGGACAGGGGGCCGAACACTGAAGCTTTCTTT. Translation gives CSVRDRGPNTEAFF.

The chain combines TRBV4-3 with TRBJ2-7; the match to TRBD2 covers 7 bases. The length of the CDR3 is 16 residues. Germline loops: CDR1 LGHNA, CDR2 YSLEER. V trimming: 0 bases; J trimming: 0 bases; junction bases outside the gene matches: 5. CDR3: CASSQDRGGSSYEQYF. CDR3 in DNA: TGCGCCAGCAGCCAAGATCGGGGCGGGAGCTCCTACGAGCAGTACTTC.

The chain has TRBV9 and TRBJ2-1; D ambiguous. Germline-derived CDR1 and CDR2 are SGDLS and YYNGEE. CDR3 length: 13 residues. V dropped 4 bases and J dropped 8 bases, with 13 bases sitting between them. CDR3 amino acids: CASSSQWPDEQFF. In nucleotides, the CDR3 is TGTGCCAGCAGCTCCCAGTGGCCCGATGAGCAGTTCTTC.

The chain recombines TRBV12-5 with TRBJ2-1; 9 bases map to TRBD2. Germline V gives CDR1 LGHNT, CDR2 FRNRAP. This CDR3 comprises 15 residues. The V and J ends lost 4 bases and 2 bases, in that order; junction bases with no gene match: 3. CDR3 amino acids: CASGSREGTYNEQFF. CDR3 DNA: TGTGCTAGTGGTTCGCGGGAGGGGACCTACAATGAGCAGTTCTTC.

The V and J genes are TRBV6-2 or TRBV6-3 and TRBJ2-7, with 7 bases identical to TRBD1. The CDR3 runs 14 residues. The V gene end was trimmed by 6 bases and the J gene end by 2 bases; junction bases not matched to a gene: 7. Germline V CDR1 and CDR2: MNHEY, SVGEGT. The CDR3 protein is CASSWGQTAYEQYF. Written as DNA, the CDR3 is TGTGCCAGCAGCTGGGGACAGACCGCCTACGAGCAGTACTTC.

Regarding this clone: Other DNA sequences within the sample encode an identical CDR3. The V and J genes are TRBV14 and TRBJ1-1, with a weak D call TRBD1 (5 bases). This CDR3 has 13 amino acids. V lost 4 bases to trimming and J lost 1 base, with 7 bases between them. Germline V gene lookup returns CDR1 SGHDN and CDR2 FVKESK. In nucleotides, the CDR3 is TGTGCCAGCAGCCTCGACAGGAACACTGAAGCTTTCTTT. Translating gives CASSLDRNTEAFF.

This chain links TRBV15 with TRBJ1-2; 7 bases match TRBD1. CDR1 and CDR2 from the germline V gene are LNHNV and YYDKDF (reference sequence). This CDR3 region has 15 residues. V trimming: 2 bases; J trimming: 6 bases; junction bases outside the gene matches: 9. Written as DNA, the CDR3 is TGTGCCACCAGCAGACAGGGGGAAGTTACGAATGGCTACACCTTC. Its translation: CATSRQGEVTNGYTF.

This clone has more than one count but fewer than ten. The V call is TRBV7-2, the J call TRBJ2-6; TRBD1 agrees at 9 bases. This CDR3 is built from 15 residues. The germline gives CDR1 SGHTA, CDR2 FQGNSA. The J segment lost 0 bases and the V segment lost 6 bases, leaving 0 bases of the junction unmatched. The CDR3 loop reads CASRTGGSGANVLTF. CDR3 bases: TGTGCCAGCAGGACAGGGGGCTCTGGGGCCAACGTCCTGACTTTC. The complete variable domain, with remaining parts taken from reference TRBV7-2 and TRBJ2-6, reads GAGVSQSPSNKVTEKGKDVELRCDPISGHTALYWYRQSLGQGLEFLIYFQGNSAPDKSGLPSDRFSAERTGGSVSTLTIQRTQQEDSAVYLCASRTGGSGANVLTFGAGSRLTVL.

The chain recombines TRBV9 with TRBJ1-4, with 8 nucleotides matching TRBD1. Trimming cost V 4 bases and J 7 bases; bases outside gene matches: 12. Germline V gene lookup returns CDR1 SGDLS and CDR2 YYNGEE. The CDR3 extends over 16 amino acids. This CDR3 is CASSTLSGTGAEKLFF. The CDR3, as DNA: TGTGCCAGCAGCACCCTCTCCGGGACAGGTGCTGAAAAACTGTTTTTT.

The chain links TRBV30 to TRBJ2-7, with D unresolved. CDR3 size: 12 residues. V was trimmed by 1 base and J by 2 bases, leaving 6 bases between them. Germline V gene data show CDR1 as GTSNPN and CDR2 as SVGIG (reference sequence). CDR3 amino acids: CAWSGQTYEQYF. CDR3 nucleotide sequence: TGTGCCTGGAGTGGTCAGACCTACGAGCAGTACTTC.

The chain employs TRBV23-1 and TRBJ1-2; D is uncertain. TRBV23-1 is identified as an open reading frame with a role that is uncertain. V lost 0 bases and J 5 bases, leaving 13 bases between the germline ends. CDR3 length: 15 residues. In DNA, the CDR3 is TGCGCCAGCAGTCAATCAGGACGGGGAAATTATGGCTACACCTTC. The encoded protein is CASSQSGRGNYGYTF.

The chain links TRBV9 to TRBJ2-7, with TRBD1 matching over 7 bases. The ends lost 0 bases at V and 2 bases at J; junction bases unmatched: 5. In germline, CDR1 is SGDLS, CDR2 YYNGEE. CDR3 length: 15 amino acids. The CDR3 reads CASSVETGVTYEQYF. CDR3 DNA: TGTGCCAGCAGCGTAGAAACAGGGGTCACCTACGAGCAGTACTTC.